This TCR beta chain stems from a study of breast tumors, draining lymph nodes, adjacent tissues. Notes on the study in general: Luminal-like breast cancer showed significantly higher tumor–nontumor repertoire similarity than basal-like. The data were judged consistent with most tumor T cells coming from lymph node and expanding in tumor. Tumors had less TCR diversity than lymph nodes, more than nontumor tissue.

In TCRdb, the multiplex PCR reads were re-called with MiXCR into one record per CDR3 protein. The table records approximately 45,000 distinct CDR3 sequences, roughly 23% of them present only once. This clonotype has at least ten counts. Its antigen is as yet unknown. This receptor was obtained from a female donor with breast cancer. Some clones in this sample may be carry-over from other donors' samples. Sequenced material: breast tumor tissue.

Here the CDR3 reads CASSYSGGLKGYTF. The CDR3 bases are TGTGCCAGCAGCTATAGTGGGGGTTTAAAAGGCTACACCTTC. This chain links TRBV7-9 with TRBJ1-2; perhaps TRBD1 as D (5 bases). CDR1 SEHNR and CDR2 FQNEAQ come from the germline V gene (reference sequence). Between the trimmed V and J ends, which lost 4 bases and 8 bases, there was a span of 17 bases. This CDR3 region has 14 residues.